Only a few counts were recorded for the clone carrying this T cell receptor (beta chain). This CDR3 is 14 amino acids long. With V trimmed by 0 bases and J by 4 bases, 1 base remained unmatched. CDR1 is SGHRS and CDR2 is YFSETQ in the germline V gene. The sample belongs to a study of shared clonotypes between healthy human individuals. Assay execution took place at the deep level. In the authors' methods: From ImmunoSEQ came sequences covering only the junction and carrying no quality scores, so filtering differed. Clones were read by immunoSEQ multiplex PCR, and TCRdb kept only the in-frame ones, dropping some. D and trimming were read from the DNA, whereas the V and J calls and clone size are those reported in that table. This table has over 400,000 clones, about 84% appearing once.

Specimen: PBMCs. The chain carries TRBV5-1 and TRBJ2-1; TRBD2 aligns across 7 bases. The TCR sequence derives from a woman aged 35 to 49 in good health. Some clones in this sample may be carry-over from other donors' samples. CDR3 DNA sequence: TGCGCCAGCAGCTTGGGGACTAGTTACAATGAGCAGTTCTTC. Amino acid sequence: CASSLGTSYNEQFF.